The 10 T cell receptor beta chains below come from one sample, sequenced in a study of cytomegalovirus exposure and HLA in healthy donors. A multiplex PCR was run with 60 Vbeta primers and 13 Jbeta primers. The table came from immunoSEQ multiplex PCR; TCRdb's copy has only in-frame clones and leaves some out. The sample lists over 200,000 clones, approximately 90% occurring once. Material: PBMCs. Receptors originate from a woman younger than 30 in good health and CMV-seronegative.

The chain couples TRBV6-5 to TRBJ2-1; 9 nucleotides match TRBD1. Trimming at V came to 4 bases and at J to 1 base, leaving 2 bases not matched to a gene. This CDR3 is 15 amino acids long. Germline loops: CDR1 MNHEY, CDR2 SVGAGI. CDR3 sequence: CASSSGTGSYNEQFF. The CDR3 bases are TGTGCCAGCAGTTCCGGGACAGGGTCCTACAATGAGCAGTTCTTC.

The chain links TRBV7-9 to TRBJ1-6; no reliable D call. Trimming left V 1 base short and J 9 bases short, with 13 bases between. Germline CDR1 and CDR2: SEHNR and FQNEAQ (reference sequence). This CDR3 region has 15 residues. CDR3 amino acids: CASSLDAGFSSPLHF. The CDR3 DNA sequence: TGTGCCAGCAGCTTAGATGCAGGCTTTAGTTCACCCCTCCACTTT.

V gene TRBV27 combines with J gene TRBJ1-1; 7 positions match TRBD1. The V gene's germline CDR1 is MNHEY and CDR2 SMNVEV (reference sequence). V dropped 6 bases and J dropped 4; count of bases not matched to a gene: 5. The CDR3 has 13 amino acids. DNA for the CDR3: TGTGCCAGCAGAACCGGGACAGCCACTGAAGCTTTCTTT. It is translated as CASRTGTATEAFF.

This chain joins TRBV10-3 and TRBJ1-5; unclear D gene. V dropped 2 bases and J dropped 8 bases, with 10 bases sitting between them. Germline CDR1 ENHRY, CDR2 SYGVKD. CDR3 length equals 13 residues. The CDR3 protein is CAISEREKEPQHF. CDR3 DNA sequence: TGTGCCATCAGTGAGAGGGAGAAAGAGCCCCAGCATTTT.

This clone has only one observation. V is TRBV5-1 and J is TRBJ1-2, with 7 bases identical to TRBD1. Germline loops: CDR1 SGHRS, CDR2 YFSETQ. Trimming cost V 4 bases and J 8 bases; bases outside gene matches: 14. The CDR3 loop spans 15 amino acids. This CDR3 reads CASSPGTAQEGGYTF. The CDR3 nucleotides read TGCGCCAGCAGCCCCGGGACAGCCCAAGAGGGGGGCTACACCTTC.

Only one count was recorded for this clone. The genes are TRBV4-1 and TRBJ2-3; the D gene is possibly TRBD1 (5 bases). The CDR3 spans 13 residues. The V and J ends lost 2 bases and 5 bases respectively, with 8 bases between them. Germline-derived CDR1 and CDR2 are MGHRA and YSYEKL. CDR3 residues: CASSQQGVDTQYF. CDR3 in DNA: TGCGCCAGCAGCCAACAAGGGGTAGATACGCAGTATTTT.

The chain employs TRBV4-1 and TRBJ2-5, with D possibly TRBD1 on 6 matching bases. Germline-derived CDR1 and CDR2 are MGHRA and YSYEKL. Between the trimmed V and J ends, which lost 1 base and 5 bases, there was a span of 17 bases. The CDR3 has 16 residues. CDR3 in DNA: TGCGCCAGCAGCCAAGCGGCAGTGTCAGGGGACGAGACCCAGTACTTC. It encodes CASSQAAVSGDETQYF.

The genes are TRBV2 and TRBJ1-5; D gene uncertain. With 4 bases removed from V and 7 bases from J, the gap between germline ends came to 11 bases. Germline lookup yields CDR1 SNHLY and CDR2 FYNNEI. The CDR3 runs 13 residues. CDR3 sequence: CASSAEAGQPQHF. The CDR3 bases are TGTGCCAGCAGTGCAGAGGCGGGACAGCCCCAGCATTTT.

The chain joins TRBV7-9 to TRBJ2-5; TRBD2 agrees at 7 bases. The germline CDR1 and CDR2 sequences are SEHNR and FQNEAQ (reference sequence). Trimming took 5 bases from V and 4 from J; bases not matched to a gene: 13. The CDR3 runs 16 residues. Here the CDR3 DNA reads TGTGCCAGCAGCCCCTTGGTCGGGACTAAGGTAGAGACCCAGTACTTC. This codes for CASSPLVGTKVETQYF.

In its sample, this clone was seen a few times. The chain is built from TRBV14 and TRBJ2-1; D is unclear. The CDR3 length is 11 residues. In germline, CDR1 is SGHDN, CDR2 FVKESK. V was shortened by 5 bases and J by 9 bases, with 8 bases between the two germline ends. Here the CDR3 reads CASSEMVEQFF. Written as DNA, the CDR3 is TGTGCCAGCAGCGAGATGGTTGAGCAGTTCTTC.